A selection of T cell receptor beta chains follows, all from one sample in a study of CD8+ T cells in alopecia areata. Using immunoSEQ multiplex PCR, the repertoire was profiled, and TCRdb retains in-frame clones only, with some absent. The sample has more than 200,000 clones, 64% seen once. The sequenced sample was CD4+ T cells sorted from blood, obtained at week 4, from a patient treated with tofacitinib. Source of these receptors: a human donor with alopecia areata. Each CDR3 is given with its conserved first and last residue. The order of the fields is CDR3 DNA, CDR3 protein, D gene, J gene, V gene, clone size. D genes are given only for firm matches. Part of the rows lack a size; the others show once, few, many or a class for expanded clones.

CDR3nt: TGCGCCAGCAGCTCGGACGTATGGGGGCAAGAGACCCAGTACTTC; CDR3aa: CASSSDVWGQETQYF; d_gene: NA; j_gene: TRBJ2-5; v_gene: TRBV5-1; abundance: NA
CDR3nt: TGTGCCAGCAGCCCCATCGGTAATTCACCCCTCCACTTT; CDR3aa: CASSPIGNSPLHF; d_gene: NA; j_gene: TRBJ1-6; v_gene: TRBV7-9; abundance: NA
CDR3nt: TGTGCCAGCAGCTCGACCTACACAGATACGCAGTATTTT; CDR3aa: CASSSTYTDTQYF; d_gene: NA; j_gene: TRBJ2-3; v_gene: TRBV7-2; abundance: NA
CDR3nt: TGCGCCAGCAATACCGGGACAGCCGGGGCCAATGAGCAGTTCTTC; CDR3aa: CASNTGTAGANEQFF; d_gene: TRBD1; j_gene: TRBJ2-1; v_gene: TRBV5-1; abundance: NA
CDR3nt: TGTGCCACCGCCATGACAGCGGCCGGGGCCAACGTCCTGACTTTC; CDR3aa: CATAMTAAGANVLTF; d_gene: NA; j_gene: TRBJ2-6; v_gene: TRBV6-4; abundance: NA
CDR3nt: TGTGCCAGCAGTGACAGATATAGGGGTGAAGCTTTCTTT; CDR3aa: CASSDRYRGEAFF; d_gene: NA; j_gene: TRBJ1-1; v_gene: TRBV25-1; abundance: once
CDR3nt: TGTGCCAGCAGCGTGGGACTAGCTATCTACAATGAGCAGTTCTTC; CDR3aa: CASSVGLAIYNEQFF; d_gene: TRBD2; j_gene: TRBJ2-1; v_gene: TRBV2; abundance: NA
CDR3nt: TGTGCCTGGAGTGTGGCTCTTGACTATGGCTACACCTTC; CDR3aa: CAWSVALDYGYTF; d_gene: NA; j_gene: TRBJ1-2; v_gene: TRBV30; abundance: NA
CDR3nt: TGTGCCAGCAGCTTAGGTAGCACAGATACGCAGTATTTT; CDR3aa: CASSLGSTDTQYF; d_gene: NA; j_gene: TRBJ2-3; v_gene: TRBV7-9; abundance: NA
CDR3nt: TGTGCCAGCAGTTTAGAGGGGCGGAATGGCTACACCTTC; CDR3aa: CASSLEGRNGYTF; d_gene: NA; j_gene: TRBJ1-2; v_gene: TRBV27; abundance: NA
CDR3nt: TGTGCCAGCAGCTTAACAGGGGATCAGCCCCAGCATTTT; CDR3aa: CASSLTGDQPQHF; d_gene: TRBD1; j_gene: TRBJ1-5; v_gene: TRBV7-2; abundance: few
CDR3nt: TGCAGCGTTGAATGGCAGTCTAACTATGGCTACACCTTC; CDR3aa: CSVEWQSNYGYTF; d_gene: NA; j_gene: TRBJ1-2; v_gene: TRBV29-1; abundance: few
CDR3nt: TGCAGCGTTGAACGGCAAACTGGGACAGATACGCAGTATTTT; CDR3aa: CSVERQTGTDTQYF; d_gene: NA; j_gene: TRBJ2-3; v_gene: TRBV29-1; abundance: few
CDR3nt: TGCAGCGTCGTCGAACAGGGAGAGGTCCAGTACTTC; CDR3aa: CSVVEQGEVQYF; d_gene: NA; j_gene: TRBJ2-5; v_gene: TRBV29-1; abundance: NA
CDR3nt: TGTGCCATCAGGGTGGAGGGATTTAACTATGGCTACACCTTC; CDR3aa: CAIRVEGFNYGYTF; d_gene: NA; j_gene: TRBJ1-2; v_gene: TRBV10-3; abundance: few
CDR3nt: TGTGCCAGCAGCTTAAGGGATGGGCGGACGGATGCCTCTGGAAACACCATATATTTT; CDR3aa: CASSLRDGRTDASGNTIYF; d_gene: NA; j_gene: TRBJ1-3; v_gene: TRBV13; abundance: NA
CDR3nt: TGTGCCAGCAGCGTAGTATCTGGCGGGGGCCTCGGAAACACCGGGGAGCTGTTTTTT; CDR3aa: CASSVVSGGGLGNTGELFF; d_gene: NA; j_gene: TRBJ2-2; v_gene: TRBV9; abundance: NA
CDR3nt: TGCGCCAGCAGCTGGGGGAAGGGGTCGGGGACCTACAATGAGCAGTTCTTC; CDR3aa: CASSWGKGSGTYNEQFF; d_gene: NA; j_gene: TRBJ2-1; v_gene: TRBV5-1; abundance: NA
CDR3nt: TGTGCCTGGAGTAAGGGGCAGGTACCTACCTCCTACGAGCAGTACTTC; CDR3aa: CAWSKGQVPTSYEQYF; d_gene: NA; j_gene: TRBJ2-7; v_gene: TRBV30; abundance: NA
CDR3nt: TGCGCCAGCAGCCTACAGGGGACTGGAAACACCATATATTTT; CDR3aa: CASSLQGTGNTIYF; d_gene: TRBD1; j_gene: TRBJ1-3; v_gene: TRBV5-1; abundance: NA
CDR3nt: TGTGCCAGCAGCGGTGGAATAGAGACCCAGTACTTC; CDR3aa: CASSGGIETQYF; d_gene: NA; j_gene: TRBJ2-5; v_gene: TRBV2; abundance: NA
CDR3nt: TGTGCCAGCGTGGAGAGTGGCTATAACACAGATACGCAGTATTTT; CDR3aa: CASVESGYNTDTQYF; d_gene: NA; j_gene: TRBJ2-3; v_gene: TRBV5-8; abundance: NA
CDR3nt: TGCGCCAGCAGCTTGGGGGGACAGGGATATCAGCCCCAGCATTTT; CDR3aa: CASSLGGQGYQPQHF; d_gene: TRBD1; j_gene: TRBJ1-5; v_gene: TRBV5-1; abundance: NA
CDR3nt: TGTGCCAGCAGCGTAGATCCGGAAGCTAACTATGGCTACACCTTC; CDR3aa: CASSVDPEANYGYTF; d_gene: NA; j_gene: TRBJ1-2; v_gene: TRBV9; abundance: NA
CDR3nt: TGTGCCTGGAAGGGGGAGTTCACCGGGGAGCTGTTTTTT; CDR3aa: CAWKGEFTGELFF; d_gene: NA; j_gene: TRBJ2-2; v_gene: TRBV30; abundance: NA
CDR3nt: TGCGCCAGCAGCCAAGGGACAGCCTTTACCTACGAGCAGTACTTC; CDR3aa: CASSQGTAFTYEQYF; d_gene: NA; j_gene: TRBJ2-7; v_gene: TRBV4-1; abundance: once
CDR3nt: TGTGCCAGCAGCTTATCCCCCAGCGGGGGGACCTACGAGCAGTACTTC; CDR3aa: CASSLSPSGGTYEQYF; d_gene: TRBD2; j_gene: TRBJ2-7; v_gene: TRBV7-2; abundance: many
CDR3nt: TGTGCCAGCAGTTCCCCACCTCTCTGGGAGCAGTACTTC; CDR3aa: CASSSPPLWEQYF; d_gene: NA; j_gene: TRBJ2-7; v_gene: TRBV28; abundance: few